The T cell receptor (beta chain) described here comes from a study of shared clonotypes between healthy human individuals. The CDR3 consists of 16 residues. Germline loops: CDR1 SEHNR, CDR2 FQNEAQ (reference sequence). Trimming at V came to 2 bases and at J to 2 bases, leaving 6 bases not matched to a gene. The table came from immunoSEQ multiplex PCR; TCRdb's copy has only in-frame clones and leaves some out. The sample includes about 980,000 clones, about three quarters of them seen just once. This clone was counted once. Sample: memory CD4+ T cells sorted from blood. Stated subset: CD45RA-negative fraction. The chain joins TRBV7-9 to TRBJ2-7; 10 bases line up with TRBD2. This sequence originates from a man younger than 35 in good health. CDR3 amino acids: CASSLFSGRRTYEQYF. CDR3 bases: TGTGCCAGCAGCTTATTTAGCGGGAGGCGAACCTACGAGCAGTACTTC.